This TCR beta chain comes out of a study of T cells in Graves' hyperthyroidism and ophthalmopathy. Study findings and constraints: Blood also showed most of the thyroid clonotypes that were expanded above 0.001. The model predicted ophthalmopathy a median roughly six months before onset.

Individuals with ophthalmopathy presented a Clinical Activity Score of at least 3, a NOSPECS grade of at least 4 and a duration under 3 months. CDR3 length: 16 residues. Germline loops: CDR1 SGHRS, CDR2 YFSETQ. V lost 3 bases and J lost 0, with 13 bases in between. TCR beta CDR3 region amplification was performed from RNA transcripts. A first-round RT-PCR of the TCR CDR3 used the HTBI primer set. One entry per CDR3 protein results from TCRdb running MiXCR on the multiplex PCR reads. The profile shows 600,000 to 650,000 distinct CDR3 sequences, roughly 20% of them singletons. A word on this clonotype: The antigen remains undetermined.

V and J are TRBV5-1 and TRBJ1-3, with D possibly TRBD1 on 6 matching bases. The TCR comes from a man between 25 and 39 years old with Graves' ophthalmopathy. The sequencing input was blood. DNA of the CDR3: TGCGCCAGCAGCTACAGTACAGGGAGCTCTGGAAACACCATATATTTT. Amino acid sequence: CASSYSTGSSGNTIYF.